Below, 30 T cell receptor beta chains from the same sample are listed, as sequenced in a study of cytomegalovirus exposure and HLA in healthy donors listed by TCRdb under 2017. Libraries were constructed by the immunoSEQ multiplex PCR assay. For the multiplex PCR, a mixture combining 60 forward primers for TCR Vbeta segments and 13 reverse primers for TCR Jbeta segments was used. As stored in TCRdb, this immuneACCESS dataset retains in-frame rearrangements with V and J assigned. A fraction of the clones does not appear; measured against another copy, unresolved V genes explain less than half of the discrepancy, and the remainder lacks a known reason. The table for this sample lists some 100,000 clones; roughly 70% of them were counted only once. The ten top clones hold over 4% of the sample. Sequencing used PBMCs. These receptors were taken from a woman aged 18-35 years in good health and CMV-seropositive.

V gene TRBV14 combines with J gene TRBJ2-5, with TRBD1 identical over 8 bases. The CDR3 is 16 residues long. The ends lost 4 bases at V and 2 bases at J; junction bases unmatched: 9. The germline V gene has CDR1 SGHDN and CDR2 FVKESK. The CDR3 DNA reads as TGTGCCAGCAGCCCCCTGGACAGGGCAGGGCAAGAGACCCAGTACTTC. Its protein is CASSPLDRAGQETQYF.

This clone was detected only once. The chain has TRBV18 and TRBJ2-7, with 11 bases that match TRBD2. The CDR3 totals 14 residues. J was trimmed by 3 bases and V by 3 bases; bases with no gene match: 1. Germline lookup yields CDR1 KGHSH and CDR2 LQKENI. The CDR3: CASSPGTSGYEQYF. DNA for the CDR3: TGTGCCAGCTCACCCGGGACTAGCGGCTACGAGCAGTACTTC.

The chain has TRBV7-2 and TRBJ2-1, with 8 bases aligning to TRBD1. Germline V lookup: CDR1 SGHTA, CDR2 FQGNSA. CDR3 length: 15 amino acids. V lost 1 base, J lost 3 bases, and 2 bases stayed unmatched. The CDR3 sequence is CASSLVGQGYNEQFF. CDR3 sequence (DNA): TGTGCCAGCAGCTTAGTAGGACAGGGCTACAATGAGCAGTTCTTC. The variable domain in full, with the rest retrieved from reference TRBV7-2 and TRBJ2-1, is GAGVSQSPSNKVTEKGKDVELRCDPISGHTALYWYRQSLGQGLEFLIYFQGNSAPDKSGLPSDRFSAERTGGSVSTLTIQRTQQEDSAVYLCASSLVGQGYNEQFFGPGTRLTVL.

The chain links TRBV19 to TRBJ1-4, with D possibly matching TRBD1 (5 bases). Between the trimmed V and J ends, which lost 3 bases and 0 bases, there was a span of 8 bases. CDR1 LNHDA and CDR2 SQIVND come from the germline V gene (reference sequence). CDR3 length: 15 amino acids. CDR3 loop: CASSITGATNEKLFF. The CDR3 DNA follows: TGTGCCAGTAGTATCACAGGCGCAACTAATGAAAAACTGTTTTTT. The full variable domain, with the rest looked up from reference TRBV19 and TRBJ1-4, is DGGITQSPKYLFRKEGQNVTLSCEQNLNHDAMYWYRQDPGQGLRLIYYSQIVNDFQKGDIAEGYSVSREKKESFPLTVTSAQKNPTAFYLCASSITGATNEKLFFGSGTQLSVL.

This clone is a singleton in its sample. This chain links TRBV6-5 with TRBJ1-2; TRBD1 might be the D (5 bases). V dropped 8 bases and J dropped 2 bases, with 12 bases sitting between them. CDR3 length equals 13 residues. Germline CDR1 and CDR2: MNHEY and SVGAGI. DNA for the CDR3: TGTGCCAGCGCGTTTGGGGCGAACTATGGCTACACCTTC. It specifies CASAFGANYGYTF.

The V gene is TRBV19, the J gene TRBJ2-2; 10 bases match TRBD1. Trimming took 5 bases from V and 4 from J; bases not matched to a gene: 4. CDR1 is LNHDA, CDR2 SQIVND, per germline (reference sequence). The CDR3 contains 15 residues. The CDR3: CASSDRGRSTGELFF. CDR3 DNA: TGTGCCAGTAGTGACAGGGGGCGAAGCACCGGGGAGCTGTTTTTT.

The rearrangement joins TRBV7-2 to TRBJ1-5, with 10 bases lining up with TRBD1. The CDR3 covers 14 residues. The V gene's germline CDR1 is SGHTA and CDR2 FQGNSA. V was clipped by 5 bases and J by 9 bases; unmatched bases: 7. The CDR3: CASSRDRGNVPQHF. The CDR3 bases are TGTGCCAGCAGCCGGGACAGGGGAAACGTGCCCCAGCATTTT.

This chain connects TRBV30 to TRBJ1-4; D might be TRBD1 (6 bases). The CDR3 is 13 residues long. Trimming took 4 bases from V and 7 from J, leaving 13 bases between them. Germline values: CDR1 GTSNPN, CDR2 SVGIG (reference sequence). The CDR3 protein is CAWTRDKAEKLFF. CDR3 nucleotides: TGTGCCTGGACCCGGGACAAAGCTGAAAAACTGTTTTTT.

This clone was observed a few times. J is TRBJ1-5 and V is TRBV4-3; the D is unclear. V was cut by 1 base and J by 6 bases, with 10 bases left in between. Germline CDR1 is LGHNA and CDR2 is YSLEER. The CDR3 spans 14 residues. The CDR3 region is CASSQVDGSQPQHF. CDR3 in DNA: TGCGCCAGCAGCCAAGTTGACGGGAGTCAGCCCCAGCATTTT.

The rearrangement uses TRBV21-1 and TRBJ2-1; TRBD2 is taken as the D call from the table, unchecked against the DNA. TRBV21-1 has pseudogene status. The CDR3 covers 11 residues. As DNA, the CDR3 is TGTGCCAACTCCAATTACAATGAGCAGTTCTTC. This codes for CANSNYNEQFF.

This clone was seen a handful of times. The chain joins TRBV29-1 to TRBJ2-1; a possible D gene is TRBD2 (6 bases). V was clipped by 6 bases and J by 0 bases, with 18 bases between them. The CDR3 totals 16 residues. Looked up from germline, CDR1 is SQVTM and CDR2 is ANQGSEA. The CDR3 DNA follows: TGCAGCGTCCAAGCGATAGCGGACACCTCCTACAATGAGCAGTTCTTC. It is translated as CSVQAIADTSYNEQFF.

In DNA form, the CDR3 reads TGTGCCAGCAGCTACTCCGGGACTAGCGGGAGAACGGGGGCCAACGTCCTGACTTTC. Residues: CASSYSGTSGRTGANVLTF. V and J are TRBV7-2 and TRBJ2-6; 14 bases fit TRBD2. CDR3 length: 19 amino acids. The germline CDR1 and CDR2 sequences are SGHTA and FQGNSA. The V segment lost 4 bases and the J segment 4 bases; nucleotides outside the gene matches: 9.

CDR3 loop: CASSIAGSTDTQYF. The CDR3 DNA is TGTGCCAGCTCAATAGCGGGGAGCACAGATACGCAGTATTTT. V gene TRBV18 combines with J gene TRBJ2-3, with 8 bases lining up with TRBD2. Germline trimming cut 5 bases from V and 0 bases from J; bases unmatched to any gene: 1. Germline CDR1 is KGHSH and CDR2 is LQKENI. There are 14 residues in the CDR3.

The chain uses TRBV9 and TRBJ2-3; possible D gene TRBD2, 6 bases. The CDR3 loop spans 17 amino acids. The V end lost 0 bases, the J end lost 2 bases, and 16 bases lay between the germline ends. Germline loops: CDR1 SGDLS, CDR2 YYNGEE. This CDR3 reads CASSVEVGGAVTDTQYF. DNA for the CDR3: TGTGCCAGCAGCGTAGAGGTTGGAGGGGCAGTCACAGATACGCAGTATTTT.

The chain is built from TRBV18 and TRBJ1-4, with TRBD1 matching 7 bases. The germline CDR1 and CDR2 sequences are KGHSH and LQKENI. V was pared by 2 bases and J by 4 bases, with 4 bases of the junction left unmatched. This CDR3 is 15 amino acids long. The CDR3 DNA sequence: TGTGCCAGCTCACCAGGGGACAGTGTTAATGAAAAACTGTTTTTT. Protein sequence: CASSPGDSVNEKLFF.

This chain uses TRBV6-4 with TRBJ2-2; D is unresolved. The CDR3 totals 14 residues. Germline V gives CDR1 MRHNA, CDR2 SNTAGT. The V and J ends lost 0 bases and 3 bases respectively, with 5 bases between them. The CDR3 protein is CASSDSLDTGELFF. CDR3 DNA: TGTGCCAGCAGTGACTCGTTAGACACCGGGGAGCTGTTTTTT.

This clone appeared a few times. J is TRBJ2-1 and V is TRBV30; a weak D match, TRBD2 (5 bases). This CDR3 spans 16 amino acids. Between the trimmed V and J ends, which lost 6 bases and 2 bases, there was a span of 20 bases. Looked up from germline, CDR1 is GTSNPN and CDR2 is SVGIG (reference sequence). CDR3 nucleotide sequence: TGTGCCTGCAGCCAACTGCCACTAGGGACCTACAATGAGCAGTTCTTC. This sequence encodes CACSQLPLGTYNEQFF.

This rearrangement joins TRBV15 to TRBJ2-1, with 10 bases fitting TRBD1. The germline gives CDR1 LNHNV, CDR2 YYDKDF (reference sequence). The CDR3 extends over 18 amino acids. J lost 6 bases, V lost 6 bases, and 17 bases had no gene match. CDR3 DNA sequence: TGTGCCACCAGGCACCGGGACAGGGGTTGGCGGGAAATCAATGAGCAGTTCTTC. Its translation: CATRHRDRGWREINEQFF.

V is TRBV7-9 and J is TRBJ2-1; D unresolved. V was pared by 1 base and J by 5 bases, with 9 bases between. This CDR3 has 14 amino acids. In germline, CDR1 is SEHNR, CDR2 FQNEAQ (reference sequence). The CDR3, as DNA: TGTGCCAGCAGCTTAGGGCAGAATAACAATGAGCAGTTCTTC. As protein: CASSLGQNNNEQFF.

CDR3 nucleotides: TGTGCCAGCAGTGAATCTAGCGGGAGAAGCTACGAGCAGTACTTC. Protein sequence: CASSESSGRSYEQYF. The J gene is TRBJ2-7, the V gene TRBV6-1; 10 bases map to TRBD2. V gave up 2 bases and J gave up 3 bases; unmatched junction bases: 4. CDR1 MNHNS and CDR2 SASEGT come from the germline V gene. The CDR3 totals 15 residues.

The CDR3 here is CASSSPGLETYEQYF. In nucleotides, the CDR3 is TGTGCCAGCAGCAGCCCGGGACTAGAAACCTACGAGCAGTACTTC. This chain joins TRBV21-1 and TRBJ2-7; TRBD2 reflects the table's D call only, with no check against the DNA. TRBV21-1 is noted as a pseudogene. The CDR3 sequence is 15 residues long.

The genes are TRBV27 and TRBJ2-5, with D hard to call. The CDR3 is 13 residues long. V lost 3 bases and J 1 base, leaving 6 bases between the germline ends. The germline CDR1 and CDR2 sequences are MNHEY and SMNVEV (reference sequence). The DNA of the CDR3 is TGTGCCAGCAGTTTTGGCGGCCAAGAGACCCAGTACTTC. It translates to CASSFGGQETQYF.

This clone has a single count. This chain links TRBV19 with TRBJ1-5; 9 nucleotides line up with TRBD1. J was trimmed by 4 bases and V by 5 bases; bases with no gene match: 24. This CDR3 contains 21 residues. Looked up from germline, CDR1 is LNHDA and CDR2 is SQIVND (reference sequence). The DNA of the CDR3 is TGTGCCAGTAGTGTCGGGACAGGGACCATTCCATGGGGATATGGGAATCAGCCCCAGCATTTT. Translation gives CASSVGTGTIPWGYGNQPQHF.

The chain combines TRBV7-8 with TRBJ1-4; D possibly corresponds to TRBD1 (5 bases). Germline V lookup: CDR1 SGHVS, CDR2 FQNEAQ. This CDR3 spans 16 amino acids. The V gene lost 3 bases and the J gene lost 7 bases, with 18 bases spanning the gap. CDR3 DNA sequence: TGTGCCAGCAGCTTCCGACAGAGTGGCGCTGGTGAAAAACTGTTTTTT. Translated: CASSFRQSGAGEKLFF.

The table lists this clone with a few counts. V usage is TRBV7-2 and J usage is TRBJ2-3; 7 bases fit TRBD1. Germline trimming cut 5 bases from V and 2 bases from J; bases unmatched to any gene: 7. CDR1 and CDR2 (germline): SGHTA, FQGNSA. The CDR3 covers 15 residues. CDR3 amino acids: CASSPGTDLTDTQYF. The CDR3 region has the DNA TGTGCCAGCAGCCCCGGGACAGACCTCACAGATACGCAGTATTTT.

The V gene is TRBV15, the J gene TRBJ2-5, with TRBD2 as a possible D gene (5 bases). The CDR3 consists of 14 residues. Germline lookup yields CDR1 LNHNV and CDR2 YYDKDF (reference sequence). Trimming removed 0 bases from V and 5 bases from J, with 10 bases in between. This CDR3 is CATSRDMGGETQYF. CDR3 DNA: TGTGCCACCAGCAGAGATATGGGCGGGGAGACCCAGTACTTC.

There are a few counts of this clone. The V gene is TRBV16, the J gene TRBJ1-1; TRBD1 is a possible D gene (5 bases). The CDR3 runs to 17 residues. The ends were cut back, 2 bases at V and 1 base at J, with 17 bases in the middle. Germline lookup yields CDR1 KGHSY and CDR2 FQNENV. Written as DNA, the CDR3 is TGTGCCAGCAGCCAAACCTGGGCGGGGCCAACGAACACTGAAGCTTTCTTT. This translates into CASSQTWAGPTNTEAFF.

The chain couples TRBV18 to TRBJ2-1, with TRBD2 matching 11 bases. This CDR3 is built from 16 residues. V trimming: 7 bases; J trimming: 0 bases; junction bases outside the gene matches: 5. CDR1 and CDR2 from the germline V gene are KGHSH and LQKENI. The CDR3 region is CASWRLAGNSYNEQFF. CDR3 sequence (DNA): TGTGCCAGCTGGAGACTAGCGGGAAACTCCTACAATGAGCAGTTCTTC.

This chain uses TRBV5-4 with TRBJ1-5; TRBD1 agrees at 8 bases. The CDR3 is 14 amino acids. V lost 3 bases to trimming and J lost 7 bases; unmatched junction nucleotides: 6. Germline V gene data show CDR1 as SGHNT and CDR2 as YYREEE (reference sequence). CDR3 nucleotides: TGTGCCAGCAGCTCGGACGGACAGGGCCAGCCCCAGCATTTT. Protein sequence: CASSSDGQGQPQHF.

The rearrangement links TRBV7-9 to TRBJ2-1; 11 nucleotides agree with TRBD1. Losses at the gene ends were 9 bases for V and 3 bases for J; bases not matched to a gene: 7. Germline CDR1 reads SEHNR; CDR2 reads FQNEAQ (reference sequence). CDR3 length equals 15 residues. The CDR3 sequence is CASSTGTGGYNEQFF. The CDR3 nucleotides read TGTGCCAGTTCGACCGGGACAGGGGGCTACAATGAGCAGTTCTTC.